A single count supports the clone carrying this T cell receptor (beta chain). In the same sample, other DNA sequences code for this CDR3. This sample is part of a study of shared clonotypes between healthy human individuals. Researchers sequenced unsorted PBMC DNA using ten immunoSEQ deep assay plates. Using immunoSEQ multiplex PCR, the repertoire was profiled, and TCRdb retains in-frame clones only, with some absent. The table has about 530,000 clones, about 80% seen once. This CDR3 is 15 amino acids long. Germline V lookup: CDR1 KGHSH, CDR2 LQKENI. The V end was cut by 3 bases, the J end by 0 bases, with 12 bases between.

The V and J genes are TRBV18 and TRBJ2-7; D might be TRBD2 (6 bases). This receptor was obtained from a woman between 40 and 50 years old in good health. Some clones in this sample may be carry-over from other donors' samples. Sequenced material: PBMCs. The CDR3 bases are TGTGCCAGCTCACCCGGGGCGGGAAGCTCCTACGAGCAGTACTTC. Protein sequence: CASSPGAGSSYEQYF.